Below, 30 T cell receptor beta chains from the same sample are listed, as sequenced in a study of blood T cell repertoires in COVID-19. Here immunoSEQ multiplex PCR was the method, and the copy in TCRdb shows in-frame clones only, minus some. The table has 150,000 to 200,000 clones, approximately 87% seen once. Sequencing used peripheral blood. Receptor source: a woman aged 60-75 years with COVID-19, enrolled during active disease.

This sequence joins TRBV19 and TRBJ2-3; 9 nucleotides align to TRBD1. This CDR3 is 16 amino acids long. With V trimmed by 5 bases and J by 0 bases, 6 bases remained unmatched. CDR1 is LNHDA and CDR2 is SQIVND in the germline V gene (reference sequence). CDR3 nucleotides: TGTGCCAGTAGTCGGTGGACAGGGGTCAGCACAGATACGCAGTATTTT. As protein: CASSRWTGVSTDTQYF.

The chain combines TRBV10-3 with TRBJ2-7, with 8 bases identical to TRBD2. The CDR3 has 13 residues. The V and J ends lost 3 bases and 7 bases, in that order; junction bases with no gene match: 5. Germline V gene data show CDR1 as ENHRY and CDR2 as SYGVKD. The CDR3 is CAISDNSGREQYF. CDR3 nucleotides: TGTGCCATCAGTGATAACAGCGGGAGAGAGCAGTACTTC.

This clone was seen at least ten times. The J gene is TRBJ1-2, the V gene TRBV15, with 9 bases lining up with TRBD1. The ends lost 2 bases at V and 6 bases at J; junction bases unmatched: 7. The CDR3 covers 15 residues. The V gene's germline CDR1 is LNHNV and CDR2 YYDKDF (reference sequence). The CDR3 here is CATSRRGTGTNGYTF. The CDR3 coding sequence is TGTGCCACCAGCAGAAGGGGGACAGGGACAAATGGCTACACCTTC.

This clone was observed a single time. The DNA is left out, because the CDR3 cannot be placed on it with certainty; the CDR3 is given as TCRdb lists it. This chain joins TRBV6-2 or TRBV6-3 and TRBJ2-1; the table's D call, TRBD2, was not checked against the DNA. The germline CDR1 and CDR2 sequences are MNHEY and SVGEGT. The CDR3 region is 18 residues in length, termini included. The chain's CDR3 is CASSRAGPGTSGNNEQFF.

The chain has TRBV11-3 and TRBJ2-1; D possibly corresponds to TRBD2 (6 bases). V lost 4 bases to trimming and J lost 4 bases, with 14 bases between them. Looked up from germline, CDR1 is SGHNT and CDR2 is YENEEA. The CDR3 consists of 15 residues. The CDR3 spells CASSSEGSSYNEQFF. CDR3 in DNA: TGTGCCAGCAGCTCGGAGGGCTCCAGTTACAATGAGCAGTTCTTC.

CDR3 residues: CAIRAEANQPQHF. CDR3 nucleotides: TGTGCCATCAGAGCTGAAGCCAATCAGCCCCAGCATTTT. The chain employs TRBV10-3 and TRBJ1-5; no definite D call. The CDR3 consists of 13 residues. Germline-derived CDR1 and CDR2 are ENHRY and SYGVKD. V lost 6 bases, J lost 3 bases, and 9 bases lay in between.

The rearrangement links TRBV4-1 to TRBJ2-6; 12 bases match TRBD1. CDR1 is MGHRA, CDR2 YSYEKL, per germline. The CDR3 consists of 17 residues. V was clipped by 8 bases and J by 2 bases; unmatched bases: 7. The CDR3 DNA sequence: TGCGCCAGCGGTTGGGACAGGGGGCAACCTGGGGCCAACGTCCTGACTTTC. Its translation is CASGWDRGQPGANVLTF.

The rearrangement links TRBV19 to TRBJ1-4, with D possibly matching TRBD1 (5 bases). Germline CDR1 and CDR2: LNHDA and SQIVND (reference sequence). The length of the CDR3 is 14 residues. V gave up 7 bases and J gave up 2 bases, with 11 bases separating them. The CDR3 protein is CASNDRRTNEKLFF. The CDR3 region has the DNA TGTGCCAGTAACGACAGAAGGACTAATGAAAAACTGTTTTTT.

The chain joins TRBV12-3 or TRBV12-4 to TRBJ2-3, with a possible D match to TRBD1 (5 bases). The V end lost 5 bases, the J end lost 12 bases, and 12 bases lay between the germline ends. The CDR3 is 11 amino acids. The CDR3 DNA reads as TGTGCCAGCAGTATGGACAACGAACAGTATTTT. Translation gives CASSMDNEQYF.

The genes are TRBV7-8 and TRBJ2-1; 9 positions agree with TRBD1. The V and J ends lost 4 bases and 2 bases, in that order; junction bases with no gene match: 3. Germline V gene lookup returns CDR1 SGHVS and CDR2 FQNEAQ. This CDR3 has 15 residues. The CDR3 reads CASSSGQGPYNEQFF. The CDR3 DNA sequence: TGTGCCAGCAGCTCGGGACAGGGCCCCTACAATGAGCAGTTCTTC.

This rearrangement joins TRBV30 to TRBJ1-1; D gene uncertain. The V end lost 4 bases, the J end lost 1 base, and 4 bases lay between the germline ends. The CDR3 runs 11 residues. Per the germline V gene, CDR1 is GTSNPN and CDR2 is SVGIG (reference sequence). This chain's CDR3 is CAWTRNTEAFF. CDR3 sequence (DNA): TGTGCCTGGACCAGGAACACTGAAGCTTTCTTT.

This clone has just one count. This chain joins TRBV7-6 and TRBJ2-1; 8 nucleotides agree with TRBD1. The CDR3 length is 16 residues. CDR1 is SGHVS, CDR2 FNYEAQ, per germline. With 5 bases clipped from V and 4 bases from J, the junction kept 10 bases outside the gene matches. Here the CDR3 reads CASSHETGAEYNEQFF. CDR3 nucleotide sequence: TGTGCCAGCAGCCACGAGACAGGGGCTGAGTACAATGAGCAGTTCTTC.

For the CDR3, the DNA is TGTGCCAGCAGCTCCGACGGGAGGTTGACAGATACGCAGTATTTT. Protein: CASSSDGRLTDTQYF. The V and J genes are TRBV7-2 and TRBJ2-3; 7 nucleotides match TRBD2. This CDR3 is built from 15 residues. Unmatched junction bases numbered 7, after V lost 4 bases and J lost 3 bases. CDR1 and CDR2 from the germline V gene are SGHTA and FQGNSA.

The chain couples TRBV3-1 (or the pseudogene TRBV3-2) to TRBJ1-1; D is unresolved. This CDR3 comprises 13 residues. Germline loops: CDR1 LGHDT, CDR2 YNNKEL (reference sequence). V was clipped by 1 base and J by 5 bases, with 8 bases between them. This CDR3 is CASSQVGETEAFF. The CDR3 DNA follows: TGTGCCAGCAGCCAAGTCGGGGAAACTGAAGCTTTCTTT.

The chain couples TRBV6-6 to TRBJ2-3; 7 bases are shared with TRBD2. J lost 2 bases, V lost 6 bases, and 5 bases had no gene match. This CDR3 spans 14 amino acids. Per the germline V gene, CDR1 is MNHNY and CDR2 is SVGAGI (reference sequence). DNA of the CDR3: TGTGCCAGCAGACTCAGCGGGAACACAGATACGCAGTATTTT. Translation gives CASRLSGNTDTQYF.

This chain connects TRBV6-5 to TRBJ1-2, with 10 bases that match TRBD1. Germline CDR1 and CDR2: MNHEY and SVGAGI. V shed 7 bases, J shed 7 bases, and the junction held 6 bases outside the gene matches. The CDR3 contains 13 residues. In DNA form, the CDR3 reads TGTGCCAGCACGCGGACAGGGGGGGGTGGCTACACCTTC. Residues: CASTRTGGGGYTF.

This sequence joins TRBV28 and TRBJ1-5; a weak D match, TRBD1 (6 bases). V gave up 4 bases and J gave up 5 bases, with 12 bases separating them. CDR1 and CDR2 from the germline V gene are MDHEN and SYDVKM. The CDR3 length is 14 residues. The CDR3 spells CASSSMTGYQPQHF. The CDR3 DNA reads as TGTGCCAGCAGTTCAATGACAGGCTATCAGCCCCAGCATTTT.

The CDR3 sequence: CASSRVQETQYF. The CDR3 DNA reads TGCGCCAGCAGTCGGGTCCAAGAGACCCAGTACTTC. V gene TRBV10-2 combines with J gene TRBJ2-5; D gene unclear. Germline CDR1 WSHSY, CDR2 SAAADI. The CDR3 runs 12 residues. V lost 5 bases to trimming and J lost 1 base, with 5 bases between them.

V and J are TRBV4-1 and TRBJ2-1, with D tentatively TRBD1 (6 bases). Germline V gene sequence: CDR1 MGHRA, CDR2 YSYEKL. The V end was cut by 6 bases, the J end by 7 bases, with 13 bases between. This CDR3 spans 13 amino acids. CDR3 in DNA: TGCGCCAGCAGTTCAACAGGGCTGAATGAGCAGTTCTTC. Its translation: CASSSTGLNEQFF.

This clone has more than one count but fewer than ten. The chain carries TRBV14 and TRBJ2-2; D might be TRBD2 (6 bases). Trimming stripped 1 base from V and 6 bases from J, with 12 bases between. The CDR3 length is 15 residues. Germline CDR1 and CDR2: SGHDN and FVKESK. This chain's CDR3 is CASSQVRSGAGELFF. Here the CDR3 DNA reads TGTGCCAGCAGCCAAGTTCGTTCGGGAGCCGGGGAGCTGTTTTTT. The full variable domain, its missing parts supplied by reference TRBV14 and TRBJ2-2, is EAGVTQFPSHSVIEKGQTVTLRCDPISGHDNLYWYRRVMGKEIKFLLHFVKESKQDESGMPNNRFLAERTGGTYSTLKVQPAELEDSGVYFCASSQVRSGAGELFFGEGSRLTVL.

The chain couples TRBV5-4 to TRBJ2-7; D is unclear. CDR3 length: 13 residues. Trimming removed 3 bases from V and 5 bases from J, with 12 bases in between. The germline CDR1 and CDR2 sequences are SGHNT and YYREEE (reference sequence). The CDR3 bases are TGTGCCAGCAGCTCCCCTAGTCCGAACGAGCAGTACTTC. Translated: CASSSPSPNEQYF.

The rearrangement uses TRBV11-3 and TRBJ2-1, with a tentative D call TRBD2 (5 bases). CDR3 length: 15 amino acids. The germline CDR1 and CDR2 sequences are SGHNT and YENEEA. V lost 1 base to trimming and J lost 8 bases, with 15 bases between them. The CDR3 nucleotides read TGTGCCAGCAGCTTAGCGGGATTAGCAGTTTATGAGCAGTTCTTC. Amino acid sequence: CASSLAGLAVYEQFF.

In this sample, this clone turned up a few times. This chain connects TRBV7-2 to TRBJ1-5; 8 bases are a match to TRBD1. In germline, CDR1 is SGHTA, CDR2 FQGNSA. V lost 5 bases to trimming and J lost 3 bases; unmatched junction nucleotides: 6. The CDR3 runs 15 residues. The chain's CDR3 is CASSPDRGFNQPQHF. In DNA form, the CDR3 reads TGTGCCAGCAGCCCTGACAGGGGATTCAATCAGCCCCAGCATTTT.

CDR3: CATSDSFEQYF. The CDR3, as DNA: TGTGCCACCAGTGATTCTTTCGAGCAGTACTTC. The J gene is TRBJ2-7, the V gene TRBV24-1; the D is unclear. The length of the CDR3 is 11 residues. CDR1 and CDR2 from the germline V gene are KGHDR and SFDVKD. V dropped 2 bases and J dropped 6 bases, with 4 bases sitting between them.

This chain links TRBV27 with TRBJ1-5, with 11 bases aligning to TRBD1. The germline V gene encodes CDR1 MNHEY and CDR2 SMNVEV (reference sequence). The CDR3 runs 15 residues. J lost 7 bases, V lost 6 bases, and 8 bases had no gene match. CDR3 coding DNA: TGTGCCAGCAGACCCGGACAGGGGGCGCGCCAGCCCCAGCATTTT. It codes for CASRPGQGARQPQHF.

This clone was seen just once. The chain employs TRBV18 and TRBJ1-1; D is uncertain. CDR3 length: 17 residues. Germline CDR1 is KGHSH and CDR2 is LQKENI. Trimming took 6 bases from V and 0 from J, leaving 20 bases between them. CDR3 sequence: CASSYGLRGTMNTEAFF. The DNA of the CDR3 is TGTGCCAGCTCGTATGGACTGCGCGGCACGATGAACACTGAAGCTTTCTTT.

The V call is TRBV7-9, the J call TRBJ2-2, with a tentative D call TRBD1 (5 bases). The V gene lost 1 base and the J gene lost 6 bases, with 9 bases spanning the gap. The CDR3 spans 14 residues. Germline assignment: CDR1 SEHNR and CDR2 FQNEAQ (reference sequence). DNA for the CDR3: TGTGCCAGCAGCTTAGAGGGGCGAGCCGGGGAGCTGTTTTTT. Encoded protein: CASSLEGRAGELFF.

The chain uses TRBV28 and TRBJ2-5; 10 bases are a match to TRBD2. The germline gives CDR1 MDHEN, CDR2 SYDVKM. Trimming removed 2 bases from V and 4 bases from J; junction bases left unmatched: 4. The CDR3 spans 15 residues. DNA of the CDR3: TGTGCCAGCAGTTTACGAGCGGGAGGGGTAGAGACCCAGTACTTC. It is translated as CASSLRAGGVETQYF.

The chain combines TRBV30 with TRBJ1-5; TRBD1 is a possible D gene (6 bases). The length of the CDR3 is 15 residues. Trimming removed 4 bases at V and 4 bases at J, with 17 bases between. Germline V CDR1 and CDR2: GTSNPN, SVGIG (reference sequence). CDR3 sequence: CAWTRGGGPNQPQHF. DNA for the CDR3: TGTGCCTGGACCCGGGGCGGGGGGCCAAATCAGCCCCAGCATTTT. Filled out from reference TRBV30 and TRBJ1-5, the complete variable domain reads SQTIHQWPATLVQPVGSPLSLECTVEGTSNPNLYWYRQAAGRGLQLLFYSVGIGQISSEVPQNLSASRPQDRQFILSSKKLLLSDSGFYLCAWTRGGGPNQPQHFGDGTRLSIL.

The chain employs TRBV2 and TRBJ2-7, with 7 bases lining up with TRBD1. V shed 6 bases and J 3 bases; nucleotides not matched to a gene: 5. From germline, CDR1 is SNHLY and CDR2 FYNNEI. The CDR3 runs 13 residues. The CDR3, as DNA: TGTGCCAGCAGCCGGACAGGCTTCTACGAGCAGTACTTC. This codes for CASSRTGFYEQYF.